The 22 T cell receptor beta chains presented below share a single source sample, sequenced in a study of cytomegalovirus exposure and HLA in healthy donors. The PCR used 60 Vbeta and 13 Jbeta primers. The data were produced by immunoSEQ multiplex PCR, yet TCRdb's version contains in-frame clones alone and is incomplete. The sample has about 120,000 clones, over 8.5% seen once. Sequencing input: PBMCs. The receptor source for this set is a woman between 40 and 55 years old in good health and CMV-seropositive.

The chain employs TRBV19 and TRBJ1-1; D is undetermined. This CDR3 comprises 13 residues. The germline CDR1 and CDR2 sequences are LNHDA and SQIVND (reference sequence). The V end was cut by 0 bases, the J end by 3 bases, with 5 bases between. CDR3 region: CASSIESYTEAFF. The CDR3 DNA sequence: TGTGCCAGTAGTATAGAGAGCTACACTGAAGCTTTCTTT. The variable domain in full, completed from reference TRBV19 and TRBJ1-1, reads DGGITQSPKYLFRKEGQNVTLSCEQNLNHDAMYWYRQDPGQGLRLIYYSQIVNDFQKGDIAEGYSVSREKKESFPLTVTSAQKNPTAFYLCASSIESYTEAFFGQGTRLTVV.

The V and J genes are TRBV5-1 and TRBJ1-4, with 7 bases fitting TRBD1. Germline lookup yields CDR1 SGHRS and CDR2 YFSETQ. V lost 4 bases, J lost 6 bases, and 6 bases stayed unmatched. This CDR3 is 14 amino acids long. DNA of the CDR3: TGCGCCAGCAGCAGGGACAGTCCAGATGAAAAACTGTTTTTT. Its translation: CASSRDSPDEKLFF. The variable domain in full, with the rest retrieved from reference TRBV5-1 and TRBJ1-4, is KAGVTQTPRYLIKTRGQQVTLSCSPISGHRSVSWYQQTPGQGLQFLFEYFSETQRNKGNFPGRFSGRQFSNSRSEMNVSTLELGDSALYLCASSRDSPDEKLFFGSGTQLSVL.

The chain combines TRBV19 with TRBJ2-1; 8 nucleotides line up with TRBD2. Germline CDR1 and CDR2: LNHDA and SQIVND (reference sequence). The V segment lost 6 bases and the J segment 7 bases; nucleotides outside the gene matches: 8. The CDR3 spans 14 residues. The CDR3 nucleotides are TGTGCCAGTAGGAGTCGGGGGGGCCTGAATGAGCAGTTCTTC. Protein product: CASRSRGGLNEQFF. Supplemented by reference TRBV19 and TRBJ2-1, the full variable domain reads DGGITQSPKYLFRKEGQNVTLSCEQNLNHDAMYWYRQDPGQGLRLIYYSQIVNDFQKGDIAEGYSVSREKKESFPLTVTSAQKNPTAFYLCASRSRGGLNEQFFGPGTRLTVL.

The CDR3 nucleotides are TGCGCCAGCAGCCAAGAGATGTCAGGGTTCGGGGGCACTGAAGCTTTCTTT. Its translation is CASSQEMSGFGGTEAFF. V and J are TRBV4-1 and TRBJ1-1; possible D gene TRBD1, 5 bases. Germline CDR1 is MGHRA and CDR2 is YSYEKL. Trimming took off 0 bases at V and 4 bases at J, with 18 bases between the two ends. The CDR3 runs 17 residues.

This clone was counted only a few times. This chain uses TRBV4-1 with TRBJ1-1; D is undetermined. CDR1 and CDR2 from the germline V gene are MGHRA and YSYEKL. The CDR3 consists of 13 residues. The V end lost 4 bases, the J end lost 5 bases, and 11 bases lay between the germline ends. CDR3 region: CASSPLGRTEAFF. The CDR3 DNA reads TGCGCCAGCAGCCCTTTAGGGAGGACTGAAGCTTTCTTT.

This clone was detected a few times. This sequence joins TRBV7-2 and TRBJ1-2; weak D call: TRBD1 (5 bases). CDR1 and CDR2 (germline): SGHTA, FQGNSA. The CDR3 loop spans 16 amino acids. The V and J ends lost 5 bases and 4 bases respectively, with 20 bases between them. The CDR3 coding sequence is TGTGCCAGCAGCCCCCAGACAGACCAACTATCCTATGGCTACACCTTC. This sequence encodes CASSPQTDQLSYGYTF.

This clone was picked up a small number of times. This chain connects TRBV27 to TRBJ2-7, with D maybe TRBD2 (6 bases). Germline assignment: CDR1 MNHEY and CDR2 SMNVEV (reference sequence). The V end lost 2 bases, the J end lost 4 bases, and 15 bases lay between the germline ends. The CDR3 contains 15 residues. The CDR3 spells CASSLLGTLGYEQYF. The CDR3 region has the DNA TGTGCCAGCAGTTTACTCGGGACTTTGGGGTACGAGCAGTACTTC.

In this sample, this clone turned up a few times. J is TRBJ2-1 and V is TRBV5-1; the match to TRBD1 covers 8 bases. Germline CDR1 reads SGHRS; CDR2 reads YFSETQ. The CDR3 is 15 residues long. V gave up 1 base and J gave up 5 bases; unmatched junction bases: 5. CDR3 region: CASSLRTGRNNEQFF. The CDR3 DNA is TGCGCCAGCAGCTTGCGGACAGGGAGAAACAATGAGCAGTTCTTC.

This chain joins TRBV19 and TRBJ2-1; 12 positions match TRBD1. V lost 2 bases to trimming and J lost 8 bases; unmatched junction nucleotides: 4. CDR3 size: 15 residues. Per the germline V gene, CDR1 is LNHDA and CDR2 is SQIVND (reference sequence). CDR3: CASSIQGQGADEQFF. The CDR3 coding sequence is TGTGCCAGTAGTATACAGGGACAGGGGGCTGATGAGCAGTTCTTC.

This rearrangement joins TRBV7-3 to TRBJ2-3, with TRBD2 as a possible D gene (6 bases). This CDR3 contains 16 residues. Germline V lookup: CDR1 SGHTA, CDR2 FQGTGA. The V and J ends lost 1 base and 3 bases respectively, with 14 bases between them. CDR3 protein: CASSLRPSVRTDTQYF. CDR3 coding DNA: TGTGCCAGCAGCTTAAGGCCTAGCGTCCGGACAGATACGCAGTATTTT.

This clone was seen a few times. The chain recombines TRBV13 with TRBJ2-1, with D perhaps TRBD1 (5 bases). The V end lost 5 bases, the J end lost 7 bases, and 9 bases lay between the germline ends. Germline V gives CDR1 PRHDT, CDR2 FYEKMQ (reference sequence). The CDR3 is made up of 12 amino acids. CDR3 coding DNA: TGTGCCAGCAGCAAAGACAGTAATGAGCAGTTCTTC. Its protein product is CASSKDSNEQFF.

CDR3 bases: TGTGCCAGCAGCGACGACTGGTCCCAAGAGACCCAGTACTTC. This sequence encodes CASSDDWSQETQYF. The chain joins TRBV2 to TRBJ2-5; D call uncertain. The CDR3 is made up of 14 amino acids. The germline V and J ends were trimmed by 6 bases and 1 base, with 12 bases remaining between them. Germline V gives CDR1 SNHLY, CDR2 FYNNEI.

This clone showed up just a few times. The V gene is TRBV29-1, the J gene TRBJ2-1; D is unclear. Germline CDR1 is SQVTM and CDR2 is ANQGSEA. V was clipped by 7 bases and J by 7 bases, with 14 bases between them. This CDR3 is 12 amino acids long. CDR3 sequence reads: CSATVFRNEQFF. CDR3 coding DNA: TGCAGCGCTACCGTATTCAGGAATGAGCAGTTCTTC.

This clone was picked up a small number of times. The CDR3 reads CASSSNTGGRSPLHF. As DNA, the CDR3 is TGTGCCAGCAGCTCCAACACAGGGGGACGTTCACCCCTCCACTTT. The chain employs TRBV5-8 and TRBJ1-6; 8 bases map to TRBD1. V was pared by 3 bases and J by 9 bases, with 8 bases of the junction left unmatched. This CDR3 has 15 amino acids. Germline V gives CDR1 SGHTS, CDR2 YDEGEE.

The V and J genes are TRBV27 and TRBJ1-4; D possibly corresponds to TRBD1 (5 bases). Germline V gene lookup returns CDR1 MNHEY and CDR2 SMNVEV (reference sequence). Trimming took 4 bases from V and 8 from J, leaving 20 bases between them. This CDR3 is built from 16 residues. In DNA form, the CDR3 reads TGTGCCAGCAGTTCATTACTCAGGGAGGGCTCCGAAAAACTGTTTTTT. Translated: CASSSLLREGSEKLFF.

This clone was picked up a small number of times. This chain uses TRBV10-1 with TRBJ2-1, with D possibly being TRBD1 (5 bases). The V gene's germline CDR1 is WNHNN and CDR2 SYGVQD (reference sequence). The CDR3 spans 12 residues. V was trimmed by 0 bases and J by 15 bases, leaving 12 bases between them. In nucleotides, the CDR3 is TGCGCCAGCAGTGAGTCCGGTGGGGCCCCGTTCTTC. This codes for CASSESGGAPFF.

V usage is TRBV6-1 and J usage is TRBJ1-2; D gene uncertain. The V gene lost 7 bases and the J gene lost 1 base, with 10 bases spanning the gap. Germline V gene lookup returns CDR1 MNHNS and CDR2 SASEGT. The CDR3 runs 13 residues. In DNA form, the CDR3 reads TGTGCCAGCACTAGTCTGTTTAACTATGGCTACACCTTC. This codes for CASTSLFNYGYTF.

This clone was seen only a few times. The chain has TRBV5-3 and TRBJ1-1; no clear D gene. TRBV5-3 is sorted into the ORF group, with uncertain function. The CDR3 runs 12 residues. V dropped 0 bases and J dropped 10 bases, with 10 bases sitting between them. Here the CDR3 DNA reads TGTGCCAGAAGCTTGGTCCCTCCCGGAGCTTTCTTT. Translation gives CARSLVPPGAFF.

This clone appeared a few times. V gene TRBV10-3 combines with J gene TRBJ2-3; 13 bases are a match to TRBD2. The trim removed 7 bases at V and 6 bases at J, leaving 4 bases unmatched. Germline lookup yields CDR1 ENHRY and CDR2 SYGVKD. This CDR3 spans 14 amino acids. CDR3 in DNA: TGTGCCATCACCGGGACTAGCGGGGCGGATACGCAGTATTTT. This sequence encodes CAITGTSGADTQYF.

This clone was detected only a few times. This rearrangement joins TRBV20-1 to TRBJ1-1; maybe TRBD1 (6 bases). This CDR3 spans 11 amino acids. CDR1 DFQATT and CDR2 SNEGSKA come from the germline V gene (reference sequence). V was cut by 5 bases and J by 11 bases, with 15 bases left in between. The DNA for the CDR3 is TGCAGTGCTGTGACAGGCCACAGGGCTTTCTTT. It is translated as CSAVTGHRAFF.

This clone was detected a few times. The V call is TRBV7-9, the J call TRBJ2-7; D uncertain. The CDR3 loop spans 13 amino acids. The V end was cut by 4 bases, the J end by 4 bases, with 11 bases between. The germline V gene has CDR1 SEHNR and CDR2 FQNEAQ (reference sequence). DNA of the CDR3: TGTGCCAGCAGCTCTCTAGACGAATACGAGCAGTACTTC. This codes for CASSSLDEYEQYF.

This clone was seen a handful of times. The V gene is TRBV7-9, the J gene TRBJ2-7, with a possible D match to TRBD2 (6 bases). V lost 6 bases and J lost 3, with 12 bases in between. The germline V gene has CDR1 SEHNR and CDR2 FQNEAQ (reference sequence). The length of the CDR3 is 13 residues. This chain's CDR3 is CASSLPGLYEQYF. CDR3 coding DNA: TGTGCCAGCAGTCTGCCGGGACTCTACGAGCAGTACTTC. The full variable domain, its missing parts supplied by reference TRBV7-9 and TRBJ2-7, is DTGVSQNPRHKITKRGQNVTFRCDPISEHNRLYWYRQTLGQGPEFLTYFQNEAQLEKSRLLSDRFSAERPKGSFSTLEIQRTEQGDSAMYLCASSLPGLYEQYFGPGTRLTVT.